This TCR beta chain was identified in a study of cytomegalovirus exposure and HLA in healthy donors (TCRdb year 2017). At the level of the whole study: An earlier analysis of some 500 of the donors reported approximately 290 Gb of sequence data and roughly 100 million unique TCR beta sequences from about 180 million T cells. Approximately 300 gigabases of sequencing data and tens of millions of unique TCR sequences were included in an early release covering several hundred HLA-typed donors. Of the roughly 410 genotyped donors, 65% to 90% were placed in the genetic ancestry cluster associated with self-reported Caucasian donors. The aim of the study was to test whether cataloging public T cell receptors could identify signatures of past pathogen exposure. The study used immunosequencing to profile the T cell repertoires of around 600 subjects and linked those repertoires to cytomegalovirus serostatus. A separate validation cohort of approximately 120 different subjects was used in addition to the approximately 640-subject first cohort. The study combined high-throughput TCR immunosequencing, statistical association of individual TCRs with disease status, and machine learning to predict cytomegalovirus infection status. A later analysis re-analyzed previously published TCR beta repertoires from roughly 630 donors and added high-resolution HLA genotyping to study TCR occurrence patterns. Rather than using new phenotypic data, the later analysis identified candidate immune exposures from TCR beta sequences and from how often those sequences occurred across donors. An earlier analysis of 587 of the donors used high-throughput TCR beta sequencing to judge whether each TCR beta V gene segment behaved as functional or pseudogenic. Donor age, sex, ethnicity and CMV serostatus were compiled alongside the repertoire data. A later genetic analysis used genome-wide SNP genotypes for about three fifths of the 666 donors, treating that subset as a discovery cohort. Every discovery cohort repertoire had been produced on one sequencing platform. Both class I and class II loci were covered by HLA typing, at four-digit resolution. The number of donors typed differed by locus, with 629-630 for A, B, C, DRB1 and DQB1, roughly 520 for DQA1, under 610 for DPA1, and approximately 470 for DPB1. Four or five DR-DQ haplotypes were handled as single units for association and clustering because linkage in the cohort was strong. Across under 500 genotyped donors of the cohort, an average of roughly 250,000 unique TCR beta nucleotide sequences per donor were sequenced, and roughly 18% of those sequences were non-productive. What the authors observed across the whole study: Roughly uniform sequencing depth across donors was assumed in presence/absence analyses, although this assumption may not hold. According to the authors, the approach could potentially be generalized to other disease states and immunological phenotypes. In a later analysis, HLA-associated TCR beta chains were found to be more clonally expanded and to have lower generation probabilities than equally common non-associated chains. Most CMV-associated TCR beta chains appeared to be HLA-restricted in a later analysis, and the HLA associations seemed to be driven largely by CMV exposure. A group of highly shared sequence variants was considered likely to be a technical artifact of the sequencing pipeline. A total of 164 TCR beta chains were listed by the study as associated with cytomegalovirus. Cytomegalovirus status was reported to be diagnosed by the classifier with high specificity and sensitivity in both the original and validation cohorts. Because the 87-base-pair reads could not distinguish some IMGT-functional V segments, including TRBV6-2 and TRBV6-3, those segments were excluded. According to a later genetic analysis, donors in an Asian-associated ancestry cluster had fewer N-insertions in productive TCRs than the approximately 650-donor mean. Because counts were too low, seventeen rarely observed V segments, including chromosome 9 orphons, were left out of the earlier analysis of over 550 of the donors. According to a later analysis, parvovirus B19, influenza, CMV and Epstein-Barr virus appeared linked to several top co-occurrence clusters. Because some donors lacked HLA typing at each locus, the association tests relied only on the typed subset. In vitro tests confirmed that a few of the cytomegalovirus-associated TCR beta chains recognize cytomegalovirus antigens. In a later analysis, the rate of TCR association differed among HLA loci, with DRB1 alleles having the most associated TCRs and HLA-C alleles having the fewest. In an earlier analysis of some 500 of the donors, most TCR beta V segments were observed in productive rearrangements about 90% or about 30% of the time, broadly matching IMGT annotations. Across donors, most TCR sequences were observed very rarely, whereas some public TCRs were present in many individuals. The cohort was sequenced for TCR beta chains only, and without alpha or paired-chain data the features that could be detected were limited. Assigning TCR associations to individual alleles was difficult when HLA alleles, especially DR and DQ, strongly co-occurred. At a false discovery rate of 0.05, a later analysis linked 16,000 or so TCR beta sequences to specific HLA alleles. A further reported finding was that TCR beta sequences accurately predicted the HLA-A and HLA-B alleles for most subjects in the first cohort. Immune exposure information for the cohort was limited to CMV serostatus. Correlated functional status among segregating V segments might reflect linkage disequilibrium, but an unknown experimental factor could not be ruled out. In a later genetic analysis, a missense DCLRE1C variant was associated with V-gene and J-gene trimming of TCR beta chains, and the association was replicated in an independent cohort.

The library came from the immunoSEQ multiplex PCR assay. The multiplex PCR relied on a mix of 60 forward primers for TCR Vbeta segments and 13 reverse primers for TCR Jbeta segments. The CDR3 region of rearranged TCR beta genes was amplified from genomic DNA by a multiplex PCR assay. The amplified TCR beta libraries were sequenced on the Illumina HiSeq System as 87-base-pair reads. Per the authors' processing: Across the 600 to 700 repertoires, a later analysis counted 80 million or so unique TCR beta chains, approximately 12 million of which were shared by at least two donors. Raw reads were error-corrected and collapsed into unique sequences with a nearest-neighbor algorithm that merged closely related sequences to remove PCR and sequencing errors. V, D and J gene segments were assigned by aligning CDR3 sequences to IMGT reference sequences. For a sequence to be retained, a match of at least six nucleotides was required to both a V gene segment and a J gene segment. A rearrangement counted as productive if the CDR3 had no stop codons and remained in frame with V and J, and every other rearrangement counted as non-productive. CDR3 was defined according to IMGT convention as the region running from the second conserved V-encoded cysteine to the conserved J-encoded phenylalanine. Sequences without an unambiguous match to a single V gene segment were excluded from the earlier analysis of about 600 of the donors. In an earlier analysis of several hundred of the donors, V segments were called functional above 56.7% productive rearrangements and were called segregating when the between-donor standard deviation exceeded 5%. A statistical classification framework was developed to diagnose cytomegalovirus status using the catalog of TCR beta chain sequences. In a later analysis, V and J genes were assigned by comparing TCR nucleotide sequences against IMGT/GENE-DB human TR gene sequences. The TCRdist pipeline was used in a later analysis to assign CDR3 sequences and most-parsimonious VDJ recombination scenarios. In a later analysis, every TCR beta chain was defined by the combination of its CDR3 amino acid sequence and its V-gene family, and reads without a unique V-gene family were dropped. A later analysis removed 500 to 650 highly shared, low-generation-probability nucleotide sequences to deal with suspected cross-contamination and a sequencing artifact. For each public chain, a later analysis derived a clonal expansion index from normalized ranks of inferred template counts within each repertoire. In a later analysis, generation probabilities were computed with a VDJ recombination model fitted to out-of-frame rearrangements, and the resulting probabilities were checked against IGoR. In a later analysis, TCR-TCR, TCR-HLA and TCR-CMV co-occurrence was scored with hypergeometric tests, and a repertoire-size bias correction was applied to TCR pairs. A later analysis estimated false discovery rates by permuting HLA or CMV assignments 20 times. In a later analysis, co-occurring TCRs were grouped using DBSCAN, with TCRdist sequence similarity added in when clustering inside HLA-allele-positive subsets. Repertoires with fewer than 30,000 or more than 120,000 public chains were left out of co-occurrence clustering, as were five repertoires with anomalous nucleotide sharing. Sourced from immuneACCESS, this table was stored by TCRdb with only in-frame sequences that have V and J called. A share of the clones is absent; for the studies checked, an unresolved V gene accounts for under half, and the remainder has no known explanation. Clone size and the V and J calls come from that table; the DNA yielded D and trimming. The sample contains under 150,000 clones, about 78% of them found a single time. Of the sample, about 2.5% falls within the top ten clones.

The cohort was made up of hundreds of healthy bone marrow donors. All cohort members were sampled while nominally healthy, although unrecorded immune exposures were likely present. The donor tested CMV seronegative, placing the donor among the 350 or so seronegative members of the cohort. Every donor gave a peripheral blood sample, and the peripheral blood mononuclear cells from that sample were used for TCR beta sequencing. The Qiagen DNeasy Blood Extraction Kit was used to extract genomic DNA from the blood cell samples. Points on this clone: The clone's antigen remains unknown. No much larger clone exists at a distance of one base, and base qualities are not known. The sample holds other DNA sequences that translate to the same CDR3.

Including the terminal cysteine and phenylalanine, the CDR3 comprises 12 residues. Just the 36-base CDR3 DNA is kept, in frame starting at base 1. V gives up 2 bases and J gives up 4 bases, and the segment between their germline ends measures 6 bases. Per the germline V gene (reference sequence), SEHNR is the CDR1 and FQNEAQ is the CDR2. The sample comprised PBMCs. The TCR sequence derives from a male donor in good health and CMV-seronegative. This sequence uses TRBV7-9 and TRBJ2-7; the D gene is perhaps TRBD1, from 6 matching bases. At the DNA level, the sequence is TGTGCCAGCAGCTTAACAGGGTACGAGCAGTACTTC. This is translated as CASSLTGYEQYF.